Included here is one T cell receptor beta chain sequence, with context. Its antigen remains unidentified. Base quality data are lacking; no much larger clone is found one base away. V is pared back by 2 bases and J by 5 bases, with 19 bases lying between the germline termini. Measured from the cysteine to the phenylalanine, the CDR3 is 16 residues long. Only CDR3 DNA is held: 48 bases, read in frame from base 1. CDR1 is given as SGHRS and CDR2 as YFSETQ, both from the germline V gene. For sequencing of the TCRbeta CDR3 region, genomic DNA was extracted from the sorted cells. TCRbeta CDR3 regions were sequenced using the immunoSEQ Assay. TCRdb re-hosts the immuneACCESS table, in-frame sequences only. Its copies lack some clones; in the studies checked, an unresolved V gene accounts for under half of them, and the cause for the rest is not known. The sample contains about 70,000 clones, around 80% of them found a single time. Around 0.96% of the sample is taken by the ten largest.

This record comes from a study of OX40 agonist ivuxolimab in advanced cancers. About the full investigation: Ivuxolimab was a fully human IgG2 agonistic monoclonal antibody targeting the costimulatory receptor OX40 (CD134). The monotherapy dose-escalation portion (N ≈ 52 patients) of the phase I ivuxolimab trial is reported in the paper. Partial responses were achieved by three dose-escalation patients, of whom one had hepatocellular carcinoma and two had cutaneous melanoma. Peripheral TCRbeta sequencing was intended to test whether TCR sequence diversity was altered and clonal T-cell expansion was caused by ivuxolimab. Intravenous ivuxolimab was administered to patients every 2 weeks at six dose levels: 0.01, 0.1, 0.3, 1.5, 3 and 10 mg/kg. Of the approximately 53 patients in dose escalation, some 20 had hepatocellular carcinoma, around 15 had melanoma, 9 had renal cell carcinoma and 9 had head and neck cancer. Prior anti-PD-1, anti-PD-L1 or anti-CTLA-4 therapy was permitted, and checkpoint inhibitors had been received by more than 35% of dose-escalation patients. A male proportion of nearly 85% and a mean age of 60 years, ranging from roughly 23 to 90, were recorded for the dose-escalation cohort.

The trial excluded patients who had a history of autoimmune disease or were on systemic immunosuppression. Peripheral blood for TCR sequencing was drawn from every dose cohort at baseline, at cycle 4 day 1 and at cycle 7 day 1. The samples were drawn from a first-in-human, open-label, multicenter phase I dose-escalation trial of ivuxolimab. Adults with locally advanced or metastatic head and neck squamous cell, hepatocellular, melanoma or renal cell carcinoma were enrolled in the trial. Before TCR sequencing, CD4+ T cells and CD8+ T cells were sorted from peripheral blood as separate populations. Here is what the overall study found, with its caveats: In the 0.1-3.0 mg/kg groups, partial responders were among the patients with the lowest normalized peripheral clonal expansion, particularly in CD8+ T cells. After ivuxolimab, CD8+ T cells had more expanded clones than CD4+ T cells on average. Low levels of normalized T-cell clonal expansion were also seen in some patients who did not respond. At doses of 0.1 to 3.0 mg/kg, clonal expansion of both CD4+ and CD8+ T cells in blood was seen between baseline and week 6. The antigen specificity of the clonally expanded peripheral T cells was not determined.

This clonotype was sampled from an adult with an advanced solid tumor such as melanoma, head and neck, liver or kidney cancer. Sequenced here: CD4+ or CD8+ T cells sorted from blood, sampled in a trial of the OX40 agonist ivuxolimab. In this chain, TRBV5-1 is recombined with TRBJ2-5, with the D gene call left open. Here the CDR3 is given as CASSFGRRLDEETQYF. In nucleotide form, the sequence is TGCGCCAGCAGCTTCGGCAGACGCCTTGACGAGGAGACCCAGTACTTC.